This record concerns one T cell receptor beta chain sequence. This sample stems from a study of blood T cell repertoires in COVID-19. The table came from immunoSEQ multiplex PCR; TCRdb's copy has only in-frame clones and leaves some out. This table holds around 320,000 clones, around 90% found once. V gave up 1 base and J gave up 3 bases, with 12 bases separating them. CDR1 is KGHSH, CDR2 LQKENI, per germline. The CDR3 extends over 15 amino acids. Sequenced input: PBMCs or T cells enriched from blood (not recorded which). The receptor comes from a woman between 18 and 29 years old with acute COVID-19. This chain connects TRBV18 to TRBJ1-1, with D hard to call. The CDR3 nucleotides are TGTGCCAGCTCACCACTGGGCTATTCGGACACTGAAGCTTTCTTT. It is translated as CASSPLGYSDTEAFF.